The clone carrying this TCR beta chain came up a few times. The antigen is not known. The sample belongs to a study of T cells after yellow fever vaccination. For the study at large: Those fractions that held only low numbers of cells were prepared using the SMART-Seq v4 Ultra Low Input RNA kit.

Study findings and constraints: Although most clonotypes did not, a small share appeared in both CD4 and CD8 compartments. Detected again after the booster were most primary-vaccination clones, at approximately 96% CD4 and more than 70% CD8.

Generation of TCR cDNA used 5'RACE template switching (which added a universal primer site and UMIs). TCRdb analysed the 5' RACE reads with MiXCR anew, one entry per CDR3 protein. The table includes 300,000 to 400,000 distinct CDR3 sequences, 8.7% detected once. The CDR3 is 15 amino acids. V lost 4 bases to trimming and J lost 0 bases, with 13 bases between them. From germline, CDR1 is LNHDA and CDR2 SQIVND (reference sequence). The chain links TRBV19 to TRBJ2-7, with D possibly matching TRBD2 (6 bases). The starting material was PBMCs, obtained on the day of the first yellow fever vaccination. The clonotype was recovered from a man between 18 and 29 years old who received the YFV17D yellow fever vaccine. The CDR3 loop is CASSTGLSPSYEQYF. In nucleotides, the CDR3 is TGTGCCAGTAGTACGGGACTTTCACCCTCCTACGAGCAGTACTTC.